The next 20 T cell receptor beta chains were all read from a single sample in a study of tissue T cells after allogeneic stem cell transplantation. Sequencing was performed with immunoSEQ multiplex PCR; in TCRdb, only in-frame clones are kept and a portion is missing. The sample contains around 28,000 clones, 65% to 90% of which appear only once. Source: blood, taken before transplantation. These receptors were obtained from a woman aged 18-50 years who later had graft-versus-host disease after an allogeneic stem cell transplant.

The chain links TRBV24-1 to TRBJ1-1; no clear D gene. Germline V gene data show CDR1 as KGHDR and CDR2 as SFDVKD. Trimming removed 9 bases at V and 7 bases at J, with 14 bases between. The CDR3 is 12 residues long. DNA for the CDR3: TGTGCCACCGTAGCACTGACGGGTGAAGCTTTCTTT. It translates to CATVALTGEAFF.

This sequence joins TRBV7-2 and TRBJ2-1; D call uncertain. Trimming pared 5 bases from V and 8 bases from J, leaving 10 bases between. The CDR3 consists of 12 residues. The germline CDR1 and CDR2 sequences are SGHTA and FQGNSA. This CDR3 is CASSPDIYEQFF. For the CDR3, the DNA is TGTGCCAGCAGCCCCGATATCTATGAGCAGTTCTTC.

The chain recombines TRBV12-3 or TRBV12-4 with TRBJ1-1; a weak D match, TRBD1 (6 bases). Trimming cost V 6 bases and J 4 bases, with 12 bases left between them. The CDR3 totals 13 residues. CDR3 amino acids: CASRTGFGTEAFF. As DNA, the CDR3 is TGTGCCAGCAGAACAGGGTTTGGCACTGAAGCTTTCTTT.

The rearrangement links TRBV4-3 to TRBJ1-1; 7 bases map to TRBD1. The length of the CDR3 is 14 residues. Trimming at V came to 4 bases and at J to 1 base, leaving 3 bases not matched to a gene. The germline V gene has CDR1 LGHNA and CDR2 YSLEER. The CDR3 reads CASSPGQPNTEAFF. CDR3 nucleotides: TGCGCCAGCAGCCCGGGACAGCCGAACACTGAAGCTTTCTTT.

This sequence joins TRBV18 and TRBJ1-1, with D uncertain. The CDR3 contains 14 residues. Germline V gene data show CDR1 as KGHSH and CDR2 as LQKENI. V was cut by 3 bases and J by 1 base, with 9 bases left in between. The CDR3 sequence is CASSPGHANTEAFF. The CDR3 bases are TGTGCCAGCTCACCGGGTCATGCGAACACTGAAGCTTTCTTT.

The chain recombines TRBV5-5 with TRBJ2-7, with 11 bases that match TRBD1. J was trimmed by 3 bases and V by 6 bases; bases with no gene match: 5. CDR1 is SGHKS, CDR2 YYEKEE, per germline (reference sequence). This CDR3 has 14 residues. CDR3 DNA sequence: TGTGCCAGCACCTGGGACAGGGGGATCTACGAGCAGTACTTC. It codes for CASTWDRGIYEQYF.

V is TRBV7-2 and J is TRBJ2-1; no clear D. The CDR3 covers 15 residues. V was clipped by 5 bases and J by 3 bases, with 14 bases between them. CDR1 SGHTA and CDR2 FQGNSA come from the germline V gene. CDR3 sequence: CASSINRAVYNEQFF. The CDR3 DNA reads as TGTGCCAGCAGCATAAACCGGGCGGTCTACAATGAGCAGTTCTTC. Based on the CDR3 plus reference TRBV7-2 and TRBJ2-1, the full variable domain is GAGVSQSPSNKVTEKGKDVELRCDPISGHTALYWYRQSLGQGLEFLIYFQGNSAPDKSGLPSDRFSAERTGGSVSTLTIQRTQQEDSAVYLCASSINRAVYNEQFFGPGTRLTVL.

This rearrangement joins TRBV11-2 to TRBJ2-1; the D is unclear. V was trimmed by 5 bases and J by 3 bases, leaving 11 bases between them. Germline V gene lookup returns CDR1 SGHAT and CDR2 FQNNGV. This CDR3 is 14 amino acids long. CDR3 region: CASSLLIVYNEQFF. CDR3 nucleotides: TGTGCCAGCAGCCTTCTTATCGTCTACAATGAGCAGTTCTTC.

This chain joins TRBV11-3 and TRBJ2-1, with TRBD2 matching 8 bases. This CDR3 region has 13 residues. Germline CDR1 SGHNT, CDR2 YENEEA. With V trimmed by 2 bases and J by 8 bases, 2 bases remained unmatched. The CDR3 loop is CASSLTSGDEQFF. The CDR3 nucleotides are TGTGCCAGCAGCTTAACTAGCGGCGATGAGCAGTTCTTC.

The V and J genes are TRBV15 and TRBJ1-1; maybe TRBD1 (6 bases). Germline values: CDR1 LNHNV, CDR2 YYDKDF (reference sequence). The CDR3 sequence is 15 residues long. The V and J ends lost 5 bases and 4 bases respectively, with 17 bases between them. The CDR3 loop is CATSRDQGPFTEAFF. The DNA of the CDR3 is TGTGCCACCAGCCGTGATCAGGGGCCCTTCACTGAAGCTTTCTTT.

The chain couples TRBV6-2 or TRBV6-3 to TRBJ2-7; possibly TRBD1 or TRBD2 for D (5 bases each). This CDR3 region has 11 residues. V was clipped by 2 bases and J by 6 bases, with 5 bases between them. The V gene's germline CDR1 is MNHEY and CDR2 SVGEGT. The CDR3 loop reads CASSYGGEQYF. CDR3 sequence (DNA): TGTGCCAGCAGTTACGGGGGCGAGCAGTACTTC.

The CDR3 protein is CASSVPGQGGYEQYF. The CDR3 nucleotides read TGTGCCAGCAGTGTACCCGGACAGGGGGGCTACGAGCAGTACTTC. This rearrangement joins TRBV25-1 to TRBJ2-7, with 10 bases that match TRBD1. Germline loops: CDR1 MGHDK, CDR2 SYGVNS. The CDR3 extends over 15 amino acids. The V segment lost 4 bases and the J segment 3 bases; nucleotides outside the gene matches: 6.

This chain joins TRBV6-4 and TRBJ1-2; a weak D match, TRBD1 (5 bases). V shed 2 bases and J shed 3 bases, with 7 bases lying between them. Germline CDR1 and CDR2: MRHNA and SNTAGT. The CDR3 has 13 amino acids. The CDR3 sequence: CASSDDSYYGYTF. Here the CDR3 DNA reads TGTGCCAGCAGTGACGACAGCTACTATGGCTACACCTTC.

The V and J genes are TRBV7-2 and TRBJ2-7, with TRBD2 as a possible D gene (6 bases). The germline V gene encodes CDR1 SGHTA and CDR2 FQGNSA. This CDR3 contains 14 residues. V was clipped by 8 bases and J by 0 bases, with 14 bases between them. The DNA of the CDR3 is TGTGCCAGCCTCCCGGGGAGGTCCTCCTACGAGCAGTACTTC. As protein: CASLPGRSSYEQYF.

The rearrangement uses TRBV4-3 and TRBJ1-4, with 9 positions matching TRBD1. The germline CDR1 and CDR2 sequences are LGHNA and YSLEER. Trimming removed 0 bases from V and 8 bases from J; junction bases left unmatched: 7. CDR3 size: 16 residues. The CDR3 sequence is CASSQESGTGSEKLFF. The CDR3 DNA is TGCGCCAGCAGCCAAGAATCCGGGACAGGGAGCGAAAAACTGTTTTTT.

The chain carries TRBV15 and TRBJ2-7; the match to TRBD1 covers 9 bases. The CDR3 is made up of 14 amino acids. Germline CDR1 reads LNHNV; CDR2 reads YYDKDF (reference sequence). With 3 bases clipped from V and 6 bases from J, the junction kept 6 bases outside the gene matches. The CDR3 coding sequence is TGTGCCACCAGCAGCTTACAGGGGGCCGGCGAGCAGTACTTC. It specifies CATSSLQGAGEQYF.

The CDR3 region has the DNA TGTGCCAGCGCTTTAGTACAGGGTCTACCTGAAGCTTTCTTT. It yields the protein CASALVQGLPEAFF. This chain connects TRBV27 to TRBJ1-1; perhaps TRBD1 as D (6 bases). The CDR3 covers 14 residues. Germline loops: CDR1 MNHEY, CDR2 SMNVEV (reference sequence). Trimming stripped 8 bases from V and 6 bases from J, with 19 bases between.

Here the CDR3 reads CASSINGYEQYF. CDR3 DNA sequence: TGTGCCAGTAGTATAAACGGTTACGAGCAGTACTTC. The chain has TRBV19 and TRBJ2-7; D unresolved. This CDR3 is built from 12 residues. V dropped 2 bases and J dropped 4 bases, with 6 bases sitting between them. CDR1 and CDR2 from the germline V gene are LNHDA and SQIVND (reference sequence).

This sequence joins TRBV6-5 and TRBJ1-1; TRBD1 is a possible D gene (5 bases). Per germline, CDR1 MNHEY and CDR2 SVGAGI. Trimming cost V 2 bases and J 4 bases, with 11 bases left between them. CDR3 length: 14 amino acids. This CDR3 reads CASSYNQGATEAFF. As DNA, the CDR3 is TGTGCCAGCAGTTACAACCAGGGCGCCACTGAAGCTTTCTTT.

The V call is TRBV5-6, the J call TRBJ1-5; D gene ambiguous. This CDR3 contains 14 residues. Germline lookup yields CDR1 SGHDT and CDR2 YYEEEE. V was pared by 0 bases and J by 7 bases, with 11 bases between. CDR3 region: CASSLAHGGQPQHF. In nucleotides, the CDR3 is TGTGCCAGCAGCTTGGCCCACGGCGGGCAGCCCCAGCATTTT.